Sequencing of this T cell receptor beta chain was carried out in a study of T cell repertoires in urothelial bladder cancer. TCRdb's copy holds only in-frame clones and misses some; the assay was immunoSEQ multiplex PCR. The data hold around 1,500 clones, with roughly 70% observed a single time. V lost 6 bases, J lost 5 bases, and 16 bases lay in between. Germline V gene data show CDR1 as KGHSH and CDR2 as LQKENI. This CDR3 has 14 residues. The source is a human donor with urothelial carcinoma. Source material: tumor-infiltrating cells from bladder cancer. V gene TRBV18 combines with J gene TRBJ2-5; TRBD1 or TRBD2 may be the D gene (5 bases each). The CDR3 spells CASSLYGTPETQYF. The CDR3 DNA sequence: TGTGCCAGCTCTCTCTACGGGACCCCGGAGACCCAGTACTTC.